This T cell receptor beta chain originates from a study of blood T cell repertoires in COVID-19. About the research overall: Acute and convalescent COVID-19 samples came from the United States, Italy and Spain. The analysed material was cDNA or gDNA that came from T cells, B-cell-depleted T cells, or PBMCs.

Methods used by the authors: Amplified reference gene primers provided the basis for estimating nucleated cell counts. Using immunoSEQ multiplex PCR, the repertoire was profiled, and TCRdb retains in-frame clones only, with some absent. That table gives V, J and clone size, and the DNA gave D and trimming. The sample holds 94,000 or so clones, around 90% seen once. V lost 8 bases to trimming and J lost 4 bases, with 12 bases between them. This CDR3 contains 13 residues. Looked up from germline, CDR1 is ENHRY and CDR2 is SYGVKD. This sequence was found in a woman of 80 years or more with active COVID-19. This chain uses TRBV10-3 with TRBJ1-5, with a tentative D call TRBD1 (6 bases). Sequencing used peripheral blood. The CDR3 coding sequence is TGTGCCATCCAAGGACAGCCAAATCAGCCCCAGCATTTT. Residues: CAIQGQPNQPQHF.